The source of this TCR beta chain is a study of cytomegalovirus exposure and HLA in healthy donors. Overall study findings and caveats: The classifier reportedly diagnosed cytomegalovirus status with high specificity and sensitivity. Later genetic work tied a missense DCLRE1C variant to beta-chain V and J trimming.

A note on this clone: Antigen unknown.

Germline V gives CDR1 MNHNY, CDR2 SVGAGI (reference sequence). The CDR3 spans 13 residues. V gave up 11 bases and J gave up 4 bases, with 15 bases separating them. Amplification used 60 Vbeta primers and 13 Jbeta primers. TCRdb's copy holds only in-frame clones and misses some; the assay was immunoSEQ multiplex PCR. This sample has fewer than 200,000 clones, with roughly 85% found just once. Unrecorded immune exposures were likely, despite nominal health at sampling. The genes are TRBV6-6 and TRBJ2-1; no definite D call. The origin of this receptor is a male donor in good health and CMV-seronegative. Sequencing used PBMCs. CDR3 residues: CAHGSSTYNEQFF. Written as DNA, the CDR3 is TGTGCCCACGGCTCGTCGACATACAATGAGCAGTTCTTC.